This T cell receptor beta chain was sequenced in a study of blood T cells in healthy people across ages. The use of a sample-barcoded 5' primer and a J-beta primer mix characterized a second PCR of about 7 to 12 cycles. Via MiXCR, TCRdb re-called the 5' RACE reads, giving one row per CDR3 protein. The top ten hold less than 20% of the sample, which has roughly 650,000 distinct CDR3 sequences, about 30% seen once. The V gene's germline CDR1 is KGHSH and CDR2 LQKENI. Trimming left V 3 bases short and J 8 bases short, with 14 bases between. The length of the CDR3 is 14 residues. The receptor was isolated from a woman of 80 years or more in good health. What was sequenced was blood. This chain uses TRBV18 with TRBJ2-1; D may be TRBD1 (5 bases). The CDR3 region has the DNA TGTGCCAGCTCACCGTGGGCAGGGCCCGATGAGCAGTTCTTC. Protein: CASSPWAGPDEQFF.